Listed here are 25 T cell receptor beta chains from one sample, sequenced in a study of T-cell reconstitution after alpha-beta-depleted transplantation in children. Researchers prepared the TCRbeta library using unique molecular identifiers, the study reports. TCRdb analysed the PCR reads with MiXCR anew, one entry per CDR3 protein. The sample lists hundreds of thousands of distinct CDR3 sequences; approximately 24% were seen once. The input for sequencing was PBMCs, mostly from graft donor cells, taken 360 days after TCRalphabeta/CD19-depleted stem cell transplant. The source of these receptors is a female patient under 10 years old who had a stem cell transplant for congenital amegakaryocytic thrombocytopenia, so the T cells may come from the graft donor.

The J gene is TRBJ1-1, the V gene TRBV7-8; TRBD1 might be the D (5 bases). V lost 2 bases to trimming and J lost 3 bases, with 22 bases between them. The CDR3 totals 18 residues. The germline gives CDR1 SGHVS, CDR2 FQNEAQ. CDR3 nucleotide sequence: TGTGCCAGCAGCTTATGGCGAATATGGGACCGACGGGACACTGAAGCTTTCTTT. Translating it yields CASSLWRIWDRRDTEAFF.

This clonotype was found a few times. This chain connects TRBV7-3 to TRBJ1-6, with D hard to call. V lost 5 bases and J lost 10, with 15 bases in between. CDR3 length: 14 amino acids. Germline lookup yields CDR1 SGHTA and CDR2 FQGTGA. The CDR3 sequence: CASSLGSFGSPLHF. The CDR3 nucleotides read TGTGCCAGCAGCCTCGGGTCCTTCGGGTCACCCCTCCACTTT. The full variable domain, with the rest looked up from reference TRBV7-3 and TRBJ1-6, is GAGVSQTPSNKVTEKGKYVELRCDPISGHTALYWYRQSLGQGPEFLIYFQGTGAADDSGLPNDRFFAVRPEGSVSTLKIQRTERGDSAVYLCASSLGSFGSPLHFGNGTRLTVT.

This clonotype has a handful of counts. This CDR3 is CASTKRGNTDTQYF. In DNA, the CDR3 is TGCGCCAGCACTAAGCGGGGGAACACAGATACGCAGTATTTT. The chain carries TRBV5-1 and TRBJ2-3; the match to TRBD2 covers 8 bases. Losses at the gene ends were 6 bases for V and 2 bases for J; bases not matched to a gene: 5. Germline V gene data show CDR1 as SGHRS and CDR2 as YFSETQ. This CDR3 has 14 residues.

The chain uses TRBV18 and TRBJ2-2; D gene uncertain. Deletions cut 0 bases from V and 2 bases from J, with 10 bases between. Looked up from germline, CDR1 is KGHSH and CDR2 is LQKENI. The length of the CDR3 is 16 residues. CDR3 nucleotide sequence: TGTGCCAGCTCACCACCGGAATACCGAAACACCGGGGAGCTGTTTTTT. This translates into CASSPPEYRNTGELFF. The whole variable domain, filled in from reference TRBV18 and TRBJ2-2, reads NAGVMQNPRHLVRRRGQEARLRCSPMKGHSHVYWYRQLPEEGLKFMVYLQKENIIDESGMPKERFSAEFPKEGPSILRIQQVVRGDSAAYFCASSPPEYRNTGELFFGEGSRLTVL.

This clonotype has a handful of counts. V is TRBV4-1 and J is TRBJ2-3, with TRBD1 as a possible D gene (5 bases). The CDR3 covers 15 residues. Germline V gene lookup returns CDR1 MGHRA and CDR2 YSYEKL. V was cut by 4 bases and J by 4 bases, with 15 bases left in between. DNA for the CDR3: TGCGCCAGCAGCCTTGGGGCCCTCATTCCAGATACGCAGTATTTT. Translated, it gives CASSLGALIPDTQYF.

The chain recombines TRBV23-1 with TRBJ2-6; 7 nucleotides line up with TRBD1. TRBV23-1 is an ORF, and what it does is uncertain. There are 17 residues in the CDR3. V lost 3 bases, J lost 0 bases, and 5 bases stayed unmatched. The chain's CDR3 is CASSHEGALSGANVLTF. Here the CDR3 DNA reads TGCGCCAGCAGTCACGAGGGGGCCCTCTCTGGGGCCAACGTCCTGACTTTC.

About this clonotype itself: At one of its ends the junction is not consistent with the germline gene, which may arise from a read error. The V call is TRBV12-3 or TRBV12-4, the J call TRBJ2-6; the D is unclear. The CDR3 contains 13 residues. CDR3 amino acids: CTSSSWEANVLTF. CDR3 bases: TGTACCAGCAGTTCCTGGGAGGCCAACGTCCTGACTTTC.

This clonotype was detected many times. This chain connects TRBV6-5 to TRBJ2-1; 7 nucleotides align to TRBD2. V gave up 2 bases and J gave up 6 bases; unmatched junction bases: 10. Germline CDR1 is MNHEY and CDR2 is SVGAGI. The CDR3 is 16 residues long. The CDR3 nucleotides read TGTGCCAGCAGTTACCCGACTAGCCAGGTCCCCAATGAGCAGTTCTTC. Translated, it gives CASSYPTSQVPNEQFF.

The chain employs TRBV4-1 and TRBJ2-7; D ambiguous. CDR1 is MGHRA and CDR2 is YSYEKL in the germline V gene. The CDR3 has 15 amino acids. V shed 4 bases and J shed 2 bases, with 15 bases lying between them. CDR3 DNA: TGCGCCAGCAGCCGCCTCTTCGGCAACACCTACGAGCAGTACTTC. Its translation: CASSRLFGNTYEQYF.

Only a few counts were recorded for this clonotype. The J gene is TRBJ2-5, the V gene TRBV20-1, with 8 bases matching TRBD2. CDR3 length: 12 amino acids. With 6 bases clipped from V and 3 bases from J, the junction kept 3 bases outside the gene matches. CDR1 and CDR2 (germline): DFQATT, SNEGSKA (reference sequence). In DNA form, the CDR3 reads TGCAGTGCCGAGACTAGCGAAGAGACCCAGTACTTC. Residues: CSAETSEETQYF.

The chain uses TRBV5-1 and TRBJ1-1; D not certain. The germline gives CDR1 SGHRS, CDR2 YFSETQ. The CDR3 consists of 14 residues. The germline V and J ends were trimmed by 2 bases and 7 bases, with 15 bases remaining between them. For the CDR3, the DNA is TGCGCCAGCAGCTTCATGGGCGTTGGCGGTGAAGCTTTCTTT. Amino acid sequence: CASSFMGVGGEAFF.

CDR3 residues: CASSRDRKSTDTQYF. Here the CDR3 DNA reads TGTGCCAGCAGCCGGGACAGGAAGAGCACAGATACGCAGTATTTT. The rearrangement links TRBV7-9 to TRBJ2-3; 8 bases align to TRBD1. Unmatched junction bases numbered 4, after V lost 5 bases and J lost 0 bases. This CDR3 has 15 residues. Germline lookup yields CDR1 SEHNR and CDR2 FQNEAQ (reference sequence).

This clonotype was seen a handful of times. V and J are TRBV6-1 and TRBJ2-2; D not resolved. Deletions cut 3 bases from V and 2 bases from J, with 10 bases between. CDR1 is MNHNS and CDR2 is SASEGT in the germline V gene. The CDR3 runs 15 residues. The CDR3 region is CASSDPDANTGELFF. CDR3 in DNA: TGTGCCAGCAGTGACCCGGATGCAAACACCGGGGAGCTGTTTTTT.

This clonotype was observed a handful of times. V usage is TRBV20-1 and J usage is TRBJ2-7; 7 bases agree with TRBD2. The CDR3 has 13 residues. The V gene's germline CDR1 is DFQATT and CDR2 SNEGSKA (reference sequence). V lost 7 bases to trimming and J lost 4 bases; unmatched junction nucleotides: 10. CDR3 in amino acids: CSVSGEGLYEQYF. In DNA, the CDR3 is TGCAGTGTCTCGGGGGAGGGCCTGTACGAGCAGTACTTC.

The genes are TRBV9 and TRBJ2-1, with TRBD1 identical over 7 bases. V lost 2 bases and J lost 0; bases outside the gene matches: 8. CDR3 length equals 17 residues. CDR1 SGDLS and CDR2 YYNGEE come from the germline V gene. As DNA, the CDR3 is TGTGCCAGCAGCGTCGAGGTGACAGGGAGCTCCTACAATGAGCAGTTCTTC. Translated: CASSVEVTGSSYNEQFF.

This clonotype came up a few times. The rearrangement joins TRBV20-1 to TRBJ2-3; the match to TRBD2 covers 10 bases. This CDR3 is built from 14 residues. From germline, CDR1 is DFQATT and CDR2 SNEGSKA (reference sequence). Trimming took 5 bases from V and 5 from J; bases not matched to a gene: 7. CDR3 DNA: TGCAGTGCTTCCATGGGGACTAGCGTAGATACGCAGTATTTT. Its protein product is CSASMGTSVDTQYF.

The chain is built from TRBV12-5 and TRBJ2-4; weak D call: TRBD1 (5 bases). Trimming pared 8 bases from V and 5 bases from J, leaving 13 bases between. The length of the CDR3 is 13 residues. Germline V gives CDR1 LGHNT, CDR2 FRNRAP. The CDR3 loop is CASSGHPQNIQYF. CDR3 DNA sequence: TGTGCTAGTTCCGGACACCCCCAAAACATTCAGTACTTC.

This sequence joins TRBV5-1 and TRBJ2-7; 12 bases align to TRBD2. Germline V lookup: CDR1 SGHRS, CDR2 YFSETQ. CDR3 length equals 15 residues. Trimming cost V 1 base and J 2 bases; bases outside gene matches: 1. The CDR3 DNA sequence: TGCGCCAGCAGCTTGACTAGCGGGAGGACCTACGAGCAGTACTTC. This translates into CASSLTSGRTYEQYF.

Written as DNA, the CDR3 is TGCAGTGCTAGAGATCCCTGGACTACTCAGGGGGGGACTGAAGCTTTCTTT. Translated: CSARDPWTTQGGTEAFF. This rearrangement joins TRBV20-1 to TRBJ1-1; TRBD1 agrees at 7 bases. There are 17 residues in the CDR3. With 0 bases clipped from V and 5 bases from J, the junction kept 15 bases outside the gene matches. Germline V CDR1 and CDR2: DFQATT, SNEGSKA (reference sequence).

The rearrangement joins TRBV10-3 to TRBJ1-2; D might be TRBD1 (6 bases). V gave up 6 bases and J gave up 5 bases, with 10 bases separating them. The CDR3 sequence is 12 residues long. Germline V lookup: CDR1 ENHRY, CDR2 SYGVKD. The CDR3, as DNA: TGTGCCATCAGAACAGGGTTTTATGGCTACACCTTC. Translating gives CAIRTGFYGYTF.

The gene calls are TRBV12-3 or TRBV12-4 and TRBJ2-7; 9 bases align to TRBD1. The CDR3 length is 14 residues. After removal of 0 bases from V and 6 bases from J, the junction contained 3 bases not matched to a gene. The CDR3 loop reads CASSLAGQGSEQYF. DNA for the CDR3: TGTGCCAGCAGTTTAGCAGGACAGGGGAGCGAGCAGTACTTC.

V is TRBV6-2 or TRBV6-3 and J is TRBJ2-1; 9 positions match TRBD2. CDR1 MNHEY and CDR2 SVGEGT come from the germline V gene. V was pared by 5 bases and J by 5 bases, with 10 bases of the junction left unmatched. The CDR3 contains 16 residues. This CDR3 reads CASSPLAGNYHNEQFF. DNA of the CDR3: TGTGCCAGCAGTCCCCTAGCGGGGAACTATCACAATGAGCAGTTCTTC.

The chain joins TRBV18 to TRBJ1-1, with D possibly TRBD1 on 6 matching bases. Per the germline V gene, CDR1 is KGHSH and CDR2 is LQKENI. The CDR3 spans 14 residues. V lost 3 bases, J lost 3 bases, and 11 bases lay in between. CDR3: CASSPEQGYTEAFF. CDR3 DNA sequence: TGTGCCAGCTCACCCGAACAGGGCTACACTGAAGCTTTCTTT.

The V and J genes are TRBV6-4 and TRBJ2-3; D gene uncertain. CDR1 is MRHNA, CDR2 SNTAGT, per germline. This CDR3 is built from 13 residues. V was clipped by 0 bases and J by 2 bases, with 3 bases between them. The DNA for the CDR3 is TGTGCCAGCAGTGACTCGGCCACAGATACGCAGTATTTT. It translates to CASSDSATDTQYF.

This clonotype was seen a handful of times. This chain links TRBV9 with TRBJ2-5; 8 bases align to TRBD1. The germline V gene encodes CDR1 SGDLS and CDR2 YYNGEE. The V and J ends lost 6 bases and 1 base, in that order; junction bases with no gene match: 5. The CDR3 covers 14 residues. The CDR3 bases are TGTGCCAGCAACAAACAGGGGGGCCAAGAGACCCAGTACTTC. It codes for CASNKQGGQETQYF.